This T cell receptor beta chain was sequenced for a study of control samples from healthy donors and cancer patients. Produced via immunoSEQ multiplex PCR; TCRdb's table is partial and in-frame only. Here the sample spans tens of thousands of clones, roughly 95% being singletons. This clone has only a few counts. This TCR came from a woman under 30 in good health. The sample was blood.

Here the CDR3 reads CASSQDMGTITDTQYF. In nucleotides, the CDR3 is TGTGCCAGCAGCCAAGATATGGGGACGATCACAGATACGCAGTATTTT. This chain uses TRBV3-1 (or the pseudogene TRBV3-2) with TRBJ2-3; possibly TRBD1 or TRBD2 for D (5 bases each). The CDR3 extends over 16 amino acids. CDR1 and CDR2 (germline): LGHDT, YNNKEL (reference sequence). With 0 bases removed from V and 2 bases from J, the gap between germline ends came to 12 bases.